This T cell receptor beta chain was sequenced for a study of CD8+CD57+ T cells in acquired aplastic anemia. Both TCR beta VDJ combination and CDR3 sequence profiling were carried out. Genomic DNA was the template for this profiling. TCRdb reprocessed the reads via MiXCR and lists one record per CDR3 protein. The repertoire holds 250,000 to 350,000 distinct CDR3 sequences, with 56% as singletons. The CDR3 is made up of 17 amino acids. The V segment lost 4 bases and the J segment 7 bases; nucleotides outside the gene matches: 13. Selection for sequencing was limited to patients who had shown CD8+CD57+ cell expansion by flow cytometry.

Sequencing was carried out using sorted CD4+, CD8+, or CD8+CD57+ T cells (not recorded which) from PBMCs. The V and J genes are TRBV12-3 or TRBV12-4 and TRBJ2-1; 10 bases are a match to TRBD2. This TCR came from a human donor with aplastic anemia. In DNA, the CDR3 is TGTGCCAGCAGTTCGGGGGTAGCGGGAGGCCTTGTGAATGAGCAGTTCTTC. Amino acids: CASSSGVAGGLVNEQFF.